One and the same sample provided the 27 T cell receptor beta chains below, sequenced in a study of blood T cell repertoires in COVID-19. This table comes from immunoSEQ multiplex PCR, and its TCRdb copy is limited to in-frame clones, with some not included. The data contain over 50,000 clones, roughly 86% of them singletons. Source material: peripheral blood. All receptors derive from a man between 50 and 59 years old with active COVID-19.

The CDR3 sequence: CASRAGTGGIANYGYTF. The DNA for the CDR3 is TGTGCCAGCAGGGCCGGGACAGGGGGCATCGCTAACTATGGCTACACCTTC. The rearrangement joins TRBV7-8 to TRBJ1-2; 12 bases match TRBD1. Germline CDR1 reads SGHVS; CDR2 reads FQNEAQ. This CDR3 contains 17 residues. The trim removed 6 bases at V and 0 bases at J, leaving 8 bases unmatched.

This rearrangement joins TRBV6-5 to TRBJ2-3, with unresolved D. CDR1 is MNHEY and CDR2 is SVGAGI in the germline V gene. This CDR3 region has 15 residues. V gave up 2 bases and J gave up 0 bases, with 9 bases separating them. The CDR3 DNA reads TGTGCCAGCAGTTACAAGGCGGTGAGCACAGATACGCAGTATTTT. As protein: CASSYKAVSTDTQYF.

The table lists this clone with a few counts. V is TRBV6-5 and J is TRBJ2-7, with TRBD1 matching 9 bases. The CDR3 has 16 amino acids. The germline V gene encodes CDR1 MNHEY and CDR2 SVGAGI. V lost 2 bases to trimming and J lost 2 bases; unmatched junction nucleotides: 7. CDR3 residues: CASSYTAGQGTYEQYF. Written as DNA, the CDR3 is TGTGCCAGCAGTTACACAGCGGGACAGGGCACCTACGAGCAGTACTTC.

This chain links TRBV9 with TRBJ2-1; D is undetermined. Germline CDR1 and CDR2: SGDLS and YYNGEE. CDR3 length: 13 residues. The V end was cut by 3 bases, the J end by 8 bases, with 12 bases between. CDR3 sequence: CASSEDPSDEQFF. CDR3 bases: TGTGCCAGCAGCGAAGACCCGAGCGATGAGCAGTTCTTC. The full variable domain, rest sourced from reference TRBV9 and TRBJ2-1, is DSGVTQTPKHLITATGQRVTLRCSPRSGDLSVYWYQQSLDQGLQFLIQYYNGEERAKGNILERFSAQQFPDLHSELNLSSLELGDSALYFCASSEDPSDEQFFGPGTRLTVL.

The sample holds a few counts of this clone. CDR3 nucleotide sequence: TGCGCCAGCAGCTTGGCAGTGGGGGAGCTGTTTTTT. This sequence encodes CASSLAVGELFF. This sequence joins TRBV5-1 and TRBJ2-2; no clear D. Trimming removed 0 bases at V and 8 bases at J, with 5 bases between. The CDR3 is 12 residues long. Per the germline V gene, CDR1 is SGHRS and CDR2 is YFSETQ.

The chain carries TRBV5-1 and TRBJ2-2; D call uncertain. CDR1 and CDR2 from the germline V gene are SGHRS and YFSETQ. The CDR3 is 16 residues long. V lost 0 bases and J lost 0, with 9 bases in between. In DNA form, the CDR3 reads TGCGCCAGCAGCTTGGCATACGCAGCGAACACCGGGGAGCTGTTTTTT. Translating it yields CASSLAYAANTGELFF.

The chain recombines TRBV27 with TRBJ2-3, with 11 positions matching TRBD2. CDR1 is MNHEY, CDR2 SMNVEV, per germline (reference sequence). Trimming cost V 2 bases and J 0 bases; bases outside gene matches: 7. The CDR3 sequence is 18 residues long. CDR3 in DNA: TGTGCCAGCAGTTTAGAGTCTAGCGGGGGGCTGAGCACAGATACGCAGTATTTT. It codes for CASSLESSGGLSTDTQYF.

The V gene is TRBV19, the J gene TRBJ2-5; 8 bases fit TRBD2. CDR1 and CDR2 (germline): LNHDA, SQIVND (reference sequence). This CDR3 has 15 residues. The trim removed 8 bases at V and 1 base at J, leaving 9 bases unmatched. For the CDR3, the DNA is TGTGCCAGTGGGGTCGGGGGGGGCCTCCAAGAGACCCAGTACTTC. Its translation is CASGVGGGLQETQYF.

V is TRBV7-9 and J is TRBJ1-1, with a possible D match to TRBD1 (5 bases). The CDR3 is 14 residues long. CDR1 and CDR2 from the germline V gene are SEHNR and FQNEAQ (reference sequence). The V gene lost 3 bases and the J gene lost 1 base, with 9 bases spanning the gap. CDR3 region: CASSLQGRNTEAFF. DNA of the CDR3: TGTGCCAGCAGCTTGCAGGGTCGGAACACTGAAGCTTTCTTT.

This chain links TRBV5-6 with TRBJ2-2; 10 bases align to TRBD2. The V segment lost 3 bases and the J segment 7 bases; nucleotides outside the gene matches: 9. The germline CDR1 and CDR2 sequences are SGHDT and YYEEEE. This CDR3 has 16 residues. CDR3 loop: CASSSGSGGAVGELFF. CDR3 bases: TGTGCCAGCAGCTCGGGGAGCGGGGGGGCGGTCGGGGAGCTGTTTTTT.

The chain links TRBV5-1 to TRBJ2-3; TRBD2 might be the D (6 bases). This CDR3 spans 15 amino acids. Germline V gene lookup returns CDR1 SGHRS and CDR2 YFSETQ. V was cut by 2 bases and J by 1 base, with 11 bases left in between. The CDR3 region is CASSFWEAGTDTQYF. CDR3 bases: TGCGCCAGCAGCTTTTGGGAGGCAGGCACAGATACGCAGTATTTT. Full variable domain (rest looked up from reference TRBV5-1 and TRBJ2-3): KAGVTQTPRYLIKTRGQQVTLSCSPISGHRSVSWYQQTPGQGLQFLFEYFSETQRNKGNFPGRFSGRQFSNSRSEMNVSTLELGDSALYLCASSFWEAGTDTQYFGPGTRLTVL.

The gene calls are TRBV6-2 or TRBV6-3 and TRBJ1-1; D may be TRBD1 (5 bases). The V end lost 0 bases, the J end lost 0 bases, and 20 bases lay between the germline ends. The germline V gene has CDR1 MNHEY and CDR2 SVGEGT. The CDR3 has 19 residues. The CDR3 DNA follows: TGTGCCAGCAGTTACTCGATAACTCAGCGGGGGAACTTGAACACTGAAGCTTTCTTT. Translation gives CASSYSITQRGNLNTEAFF.

The V call is TRBV21-1, the J call TRBJ1-2. TRBV21-1 represents a pseudogene. CDR3 length: 17 amino acids. The CDR3 sequence: CASRRGRLREPDYGYTF. The DNA for the CDR3 is TGTGCCAGCAGGCGGGGGCGCCTTAGGGAACCGGACTATGGCTACACCTTC.

This chain connects TRBV4-1 to TRBJ2-7, with D unresolved. Germline V gives CDR1 MGHRA, CDR2 YSYEKL. The CDR3 has 15 amino acids. Trimming stripped 1 base from V and 6 bases from J, with 16 bases between. Written as DNA, the CDR3 is TGCGCCAGCAGCCAAGGGTCACTTCCCCCTCTCGAGCAGTACTTC. It encodes CASSQGSLPPLEQYF.

This rearrangement joins TRBV7-2 to TRBJ2-3, with 12 bases lining up with TRBD2. V lost 4 bases to trimming and J lost 1 base; unmatched junction nucleotides: 3. Germline CDR1 SGHTA, CDR2 FQGNSA. CDR3 length equals 16 residues. DNA for the CDR3: TGTGCCAGCAGCTCGACTAGCGGGGGTGGCACAGATACGCAGTATTTT. This encodes CASSSTSGGGTDTQYF.

This rearrangement joins TRBV2 to TRBJ2-7, with D hard to call. The length of the CDR3 is 11 residues. CDR1 SNHLY and CDR2 FYNNEI come from the germline V gene. V was trimmed by 9 bases and J by 1 base, leaving 7 bases between them. The CDR3 DNA is TGTGCCAGTAGGCGGTCCTACGAGCAGTACTTC. Translation: CASRRSYEQYF.

The genes are TRBV9 and TRBJ1-6; D gene uncertain. Germline V gene sequence: CDR1 SGDLS, CDR2 YYNGEE. The CDR3 is made up of 14 amino acids. The V end was cut by 5 bases, the J end by 13 bases, with 19 bases between. The CDR3 spells CASRDGEGTGPLHF. The CDR3 coding sequence is TGTGCCAGCAGAGACGGGGAGGGAACTGGGCCCCTCCACTTT.

This clone came up once. V is TRBV12-3 or TRBV12-4 and J is TRBJ1-1; D call uncertain. Trimming removed 6 bases from V and 1 base from J, with 9 bases in between. CDR3 size: 13 residues. DNA of the CDR3: TGTGCCAGCAGCACTTACGGGAACACTGAAGCTTTCTTT. Translated: CASSTYGNTEAFF.

The genes are TRBV7-2 and TRBJ2-5; D uncertain. The CDR3 contains 14 residues. Trimming left V 3 bases short and J 1 base short, with 9 bases between. Germline assignment: CDR1 SGHTA and CDR2 FQGNSA. This CDR3 reads CASSLERLQETQYF. CDR3 sequence (DNA): TGTGCCAGCAGCTTGGAGAGGCTCCAAGAGACCCAGTACTTC.

This rearrangement joins TRBV25-1 to TRBJ1-2; no clear D gene. In germline, CDR1 is MGHDK, CDR2 SYGVNS. This CDR3 is 13 amino acids long. V was shortened by 0 bases and J by 5 bases, with 7 bases between the two germline ends. The CDR3 loop is CASSEYEAYGYTF. CDR3 bases: TGTGCCAGCAGTGAATACGAAGCTTATGGCTACACCTTC.

The chain links TRBV7-2 to TRBJ2-3, with 8 bases lining up with TRBD2. The CDR3 has 15 amino acids. Germline loops: CDR1 SGHTA, CDR2 FQGNSA. Trimming removed 5 bases from V and 3 bases from J; junction bases left unmatched: 7. CDR3 amino acids: CASSQAGVLTDTQYF. The CDR3 DNA is TGTGCCAGCAGCCAAGCGGGGGTTCTAACAGATACGCAGTATTTT.

This sequence joins TRBV5-6 and TRBJ2-1, with TRBD1 matching 11 bases. The CDR3 has 18 residues. J lost 9 bases, V lost 1 base, and 15 bases had no gene match. Per the germline V gene, CDR1 is SGHDT and CDR2 is YYEEEE. As DNA, the CDR3 is TGTGCCAGCAGCTTGAGGACTACGGGACAGGGGGTTAGGGGTGAGCAGTTCTTC. Translated, it gives CASSLRTTGQGVRGEQFF.

V usage is TRBV12-5 and J usage is TRBJ1-4; 8 bases agree with TRBD1. Germline V gives CDR1 LGHNT, CDR2 FRNRAP. This CDR3 has 14 amino acids. The V gene end was trimmed by 7 bases and the J gene end by 8 bases; junction bases not matched to a gene: 9. This chain's CDR3 is CASVKTGEREKLFF. The CDR3 DNA follows: TGTGCTAGTGTCAAGACAGGGGAAAGAGAAAAACTGTTTTTT.

The gene calls are TRBV7-8 and TRBJ1-5; 8 nucleotides align to TRBD1. Germline trimming cut 5 bases from V and 6 bases from J; bases unmatched to any gene: 6. Germline V gene sequence: CDR1 SGHVS, CDR2 FQNEAQ. The CDR3 length is 14 residues. The CDR3 protein is CASSQQGGGQPQHF. The CDR3 bases are TGTGCCAGCAGCCAACAGGGGGGCGGTCAGCCCCAGCATTTT.

The J gene is TRBJ1-6, the V gene TRBV2; 8 bases match TRBD1. Germline CDR1 SNHLY, CDR2 FYNNEI. Trimming at V came to 5 bases and at J to 5 bases, leaving 5 bases not matched to a gene. The CDR3 totals 15 residues. As DNA, the CDR3 is TGTGCCAGCAGTTCGGGACAGGCGAATAATTCACCCCTCCACTTT. The encoded protein is CASSSGQANNSPLHF.

The chain recombines TRBV5-4 with TRBJ2-5; tentative D call: TRBD1 (5 bases). V lost 0 bases and J lost 5, with 17 bases in between. CDR3 length: 16 amino acids. The germline V gene encodes CDR1 SGHNT and CDR2 YYREEE (reference sequence). For the CDR3, the DNA is TGTGCCAGCAGCTTGGGTTCCGGACACAATGGGGAGACCCAGTACTTC. Protein: CASSLGSGHNGETQYF.

The chain has TRBV29-1 and TRBJ2-5; D is unclear. The germline CDR1 and CDR2 sequences are SQVTM and ANQGSEA. V shed 7 bases and J shed 2 bases, with 14 bases lying between them. CDR3 size: 13 residues. The CDR3 coding sequence is TGCAGCGCCAAAGGCAGGTCTCAAGAGACCCAGTACTTC. It is translated as CSAKGRSQETQYF.